These T cell receptor beta chains were read from a single sample in a study of vaccination and CD4 T cells after COVID-19. Their antigens remain unidentified. TCRdb re-analysed the PCR reads in MiXCR, keeping a single row per CDR3 protein. The table shows roughly 14,000 distinct CDR3 sequences, with around 40% occurring only once. Here the sequenced sample was CD4+ T cells from blood, cultured in vitro, taken before SARS-CoV-2 vaccination. These receptors were taken from a human donor who had recovered from COVID-19. The CDR3 runs from the conserved cysteine through the conserved F or W. Each record gives: clone size, V gene, D gene, J gene, CDR3 DNA, CDR3 protein. The D gene is left open where the match is weak. Only part of the rows carry a size: once, few, many, or a class if the clone is expanded.

size: few
V: TRBV20-1
D: TRBD2
J: TRBJ2-5
DNA: TGCAGTGCTAGAGAGACTAGCGGGAGGGGTGAGACCCAGTACTTC
CDR3: CSARETSGRGETQYF

size: NA
V: TRBV27
D: NA
J: TRBJ1-2
DNA: TGTGCCAGCAGCCTAAAACCCCAAAACTATGGCTACACCTTC
CDR3: CASSLKPQNYGYTF

size: few
V: TRBV11-3
D: TRBD1
J: TRBJ1-6
DNA: TGTGCCAGCACCGCCCGGACAGGAGGCAGGTCACCCCTCCACTTT
CDR3: CASTARTGGRSPLHF

size: few
V: TRBV27
D: NA
J: TRBJ2-3
DNA: TGTGCCAGCACCGCAAACCAAGTTGGGACAGATACGCAGTATTTT
CDR3: CASTANQVGTDTQYF

size: few
V: TRBV20-1
D: NA
J: TRBJ1-2
DNA: TGCAGTGCTAGAGGGGAGGGGATCGACTATGGCTACACCTTC
CDR3: CSARGEGIDYGYTF

size: NA
V: TRBV12-3/TRBV12-4
D: NA
J: TRBJ1-2
DNA: TGTGCCAGCAGGGGAGGGAAGTTATATGGCTACACCTTC
CDR3: CASRGGKLYGYTF

size: NA
V: TRBV9
D: NA
J: TRBJ2-7
DNA: TGTGCCAGCAGCGTGAGCCCACAAATCATATACGAGCAGTACTTC
CDR3: CASSVSPQIIYEQYF

size: few
V: TRBV20-1
D: NA
J: TRBJ1-1
DNA: TGCAGTGCTAGCCCCCAAACGGGAGGGGCTAACACTGAAGCTTTCTTT
CDR3: CSASPQTGGANTEAFF

size: NA
V: TRBV20-1
D: TRBD1
J: TRBJ2-1
DNA: TGCAGTGCTGCCGGACAGGACTCCTACAATGAGCAGTTCTTC
CDR3: CSAAGQDSYNEQFF

size: NA
V: TRBV18
D: NA
J: TRBJ1-1
DNA: TGTGCCAGCTCACCACAGGGAGGGAAGACTGAAGCTTTCTTT
CDR3: CASSPQGGKTEAFF

size: NA
V: TRBV28
D: NA
J: TRBJ1-2
DNA: TGTGCCACTTCGCCCATTCGAGGCTACACCTTC
CDR3: CATSPIRGYTF

size: NA
V: TRBV6-5
D: NA
J: TRBJ1-2
DNA: TGTGCCAGCAGTTCGACGGTACTCTATGGCTACACCTTC
CDR3: CASSSTVLYGYTF

size: few
V: TRBV27
D: NA
J: TRBJ2-3
DNA: TGTGCCAGCCGCGGTAGCACAGATACGCAGTATTTT
CDR3: CASRGSTDTQYF

size: NA
V: TRBV2
D: NA
J: TRBJ2-3
DNA: TGTGCCAGCAGTGATAGGCGTGGAGCCTACACAGATACGCAGTATTTT
CDR3: CASSDRRGAYTDTQYF

size: NA
V: TRBV20-1
D: NA
J: TRBJ1-1
DNA: TGCAGTGCTAGCATAATGAACACTGAAGCTTTCTTT
CDR3: CSASIMNTEAFF

size: few
V: TRBV7-2
D: NA
J: TRBJ2-5
DNA: TGTGCCAGCAGCTTACCTTTGAGACAGGAACCACTGGAGACCCAGTACTTC
CDR3: CASSLPLRQEPLETQYF

size: NA
V: TRBV7-2
D: NA
J: TRBJ1-2
DNA: TGTGCCAGCAGCTTAGTGGGGGCGGACTCCGGCTACACCTTC
CDR3: CASSLVGADSGYTF

size: NA
V: TRBV20-1
D: TRBD2
J: TRBJ2-1
DNA: TGCAGTGCGCTGGACACCCAGCGGGATAACAATGAGCAGTTCTTC
CDR3: CSALDTQRDNNEQFF

size: NA
V: TRBV7-2
D: NA
J: TRBJ1-5
DNA: TGTGCCAGCAGCCCGAATCGGGGCAATCAGCCCCAGCATTTT
CDR3: CASSPNRGNQPQHF

size: few
V: TRBV20-1
D: NA
J: TRBJ2-1
DNA: TGCAGTGCACCCGGGGGCGGGCCCCTTAGCTCCTACAATGAGCAGTTCTTC
CDR3: CSAPGGGPLSSYNEQFF

size: NA
V: TRBV19
D: TRBD2
J: TRBJ2-1
DNA: TGTGCCAGTAGGATACCGACTAGCGCTGAGCAGTTCTTC
CDR3: CASRIPTSAEQFF

size: NA
V: TRBV20-1
D: NA
J: TRBJ2-7
DNA: TGCAGTGCTAGTCCCCGTCGGCTCACCTCCTACGAGCAGTACTTC
CDR3: CSASPRRLTSYEQYF

size: few
V: TRBV2
D: TRBD1
J: TRBJ1-5
DNA: TGTGCCAGCAGACATAGGGACAGTGGCAATCAGCCCCAGCATTTT
CDR3: CASRHRDSGNQPQHF

size: few
V: TRBV7-3
D: TRBD1
J: TRBJ1-1
DNA: TGTGCCAGCAGCCCGACAGGGGGCGGCACTGAAGCTTTCTTT
CDR3: CASSPTGGGTEAFF

size: NA
V: TRBV6-1
D: TRBD1
J: TRBJ1-2
DNA: TGTGCCAGCGCTAGGACAGGGAAAGGCTATGGCTACACCTTC
CDR3: CASARTGKGYGYTF

size: NA
V: TRBV2
D: NA
J: TRBJ2-7
DNA: TGTGCCAGCAGTCGCGACAGACTAACGCTCCACGAGCAGTACTTC
CDR3: CASSRDRLTLHEQYF

size: NA
V: TRBV5-1
D: TRBD1
J: TRBJ1-2
DNA: TGCGCCAGCAGCTTGGCTGGGACAGGGGAGGGCTATGGCTACACCTTC
CDR3: CASSLAGTGEGYGYTF

size: NA
V: TRBV7-9
D: NA
J: TRBJ1-6
DNA: TGTGCCAGCAGCTTGGGAGGGCCCAATTCACCCCTCCACTTT
CDR3: CASSLGGPNSPLHF

size: NA
V: TRBV29-1
D: NA
J: TRBJ1-1
DNA: TGCAGCGTTGAAAGGGGAGGGGTAAACACTGAAGCTTTCTTT
CDR3: CSVERGGVNTEAFF

size: NA
V: TRBV7-2
D: NA
J: TRBJ2-7
DNA: TGTGCCAGCAGCTTAGGGGGGGGCCGGCTTGGGTACGAGCAGTACTTC
CDR3: CASSLGGGRLGYEQYF

size: NA
V: TRBV24-1
D: TRBD1
J: TRBJ2-2
DNA: TGTGCCACCAGTGAGTCCTTCCAGGGGGCCGGGGAGCTGTTTTTT
CDR3: CATSESFQGAGELFF

size: NA
V: TRBV5-6
D: NA
J: TRBJ2-5
DNA: TGTGCCAGCAGCTCGCGTGAGACCCAGTACTTC
CDR3: CASSSRETQYF

size: NA
V: TRBV19
D: NA
J: TRBJ2-7
DNA: TGTGCCAGTAGTGCGGAAGACGAGCAGTACTTC
CDR3: CASSAEDEQYF

size: NA
V: TRBV20-1
D: NA
J: TRBJ1-5
DNA: TGCAGTGCTATCTACACGACTTATAGCAATCAGCCCCAGCATTTT
CDR3: CSAIYTTYSNQPQHF

size: NA
V: TRBV9
D: NA
J: TRBJ1-5
DNA: TGTGCCAGCAGCGTAGGACAGGGCAATCAGCCCCAGCATTTT
CDR3: CASSVGQGNQPQHF

size: NA
V: TRBV4-2
D: TRBD1
J: TRBJ1-1
DNA: TGTGCCAGCAGCCAAGGGAGGGACAGGGCTGCCGTATATGAAGCTTTCTTT
CDR3: CASSQGRDRAAVYEAFF

size: once
V: TRBV7-7
D: NA
J: TRBJ2-1
DNA: TGTGCCAGCAGTCGAAGGACAGATTACTACAATGAGCAGTTCTTC
CDR3: CASSRRTDYYNEQFF

size: NA
V: TRBV6-1
D: NA
J: TRBJ2-7
DNA: TGTGCCAGCAGCAGAGCCCAGGAGCAGTACTTC
CDR3: CASSRAQEQYF

size: NA
V: TRBV6-1
D: NA
J: TRBJ1-5
DNA: TGTGCCAGCAGTGCCTACCCGGGTCAGCCCCAGCATTTT
CDR3: CASSAYPGQPQHF

size: few
V: TRBV6-1
D: NA
J: TRBJ1-1
DNA: TGTGCCAGCATACTGGAATCGAACACTGAAGCTTTCTTT
CDR3: CASILESNTEAFF